The clone carrying this T cell receptor beta chain was found many times. Its antigen is not known. From RNA, the CDR3 regions of TCR beta chains were amplified and sequenced. RT-PCR with HTBI primers came first, then second-round multiplex PCR. TCRdb used MiXCR to reprocess the multiplex PCR reads, holding one entry per CDR3 protein. The repertoire holds 1 million to 1.3 million distinct CDR3 sequences, with around a third as singletons. These data originate in a study of Graves' ophthalmopathy and Graves' hyperthyroidism. Notes on the study in general: With almost 90% sensitivity and 81.08% specificity, a 13-signature model separated ophthalmopathy from stable hyperthyroidism.

The CDR3 extends over 14 amino acids. Losses at the gene ends were 4 bases for V and 3 bases for J; bases not matched to a gene: 2. CDR1 is SEHNR and CDR2 is FQNEAQ in the germline V gene (reference sequence). Among the hyperthyroidism patients, all were newly diagnosed, aged 18 to 65, with under 2 months' duration. The rearrangement uses TRBV7-9 and TRBJ2-2, with TRBD1 matching 7 bases. The receptor comes from an adult man with Graves' hyperthyroidism. What was sequenced was peripheral blood or thyroid tissue (not recorded which). The CDR3 loop reads CASSSRGYTGELFF. Here the CDR3 DNA reads TGTGCCAGCAGCTCCAGGGGGTACACCGGGGAGCTGTTTTTT.